A single sample is the source of the 3 T cell receptor beta chains below, sequenced in a study of PD-1 blockade in classical Hodgkin lymphoma. As for time point: cycle 4 day 1 (C4D1), after less than seven weeks of nivolumab. Relapses following autologous stem cell transplantation were seen in all patients, with brentuximab vedotin exposure varying. Here immunoSEQ multiplex PCR was the method, and the copy in TCRdb shows in-frame clones only, minus some. The table shows approximately 100,000 clones, with 75% to 85% occurring only once. Sample: peripheral blood mononuclear cells (PBMCs), taken before the fourth cycle of nivolumab. The receptors were gathered from a human donor with classical Hodgkin lymphoma.

V usage is TRBV7-2 and J usage is TRBJ2-5, with TRBD2 matching over 7 bases. Germline-derived CDR1 and CDR2 are SGHTA and FQGNSA. With V trimmed by 1 base and J by 2 bases, 4 bases remained unmatched. This CDR3 comprises 15 residues. CDR3 in amino acids: CASSLVASGQETQYF. The CDR3 DNA reads TGTGCCAGCAGCTTAGTGGCTAGCGGACAAGAGACCCAGTACTTC. The whole variable domain, remainder taken from reference TRBV7-2 and TRBJ2-5, is GAGVSQSPSNKVTEKGKDVELRCDPISGHTALYWYRQSLGQGLEFLIYFQGNSAPDKSGLPSDRFSAERTGGSVSTLTIQRTQQEDSAVYLCASSLVASGQETQYFGPGTRLLVL.

The J gene is TRBJ2-2, the V gene TRBV5-1; tentatively, D is TRBD1 (6 bases). This CDR3 spans 14 amino acids. V shed 4 bases and J shed 5 bases, with 12 bases lying between them. Looked up from germline, CDR1 is SGHRS and CDR2 is YFSETQ. This CDR3 reads CASSPGQPTGELFF. As DNA, the CDR3 is TGCGCCAGCAGCCCCGGACAGCCGACCGGGGAGCTGTTTTTT.

The genes are TRBV5-1 and TRBJ1-4; D perhaps matches TRBD1 (5 bases). V lost 1 base and J 8 bases, leaving 12 bases between the germline ends. Per the germline V gene, CDR1 is SGHRS and CDR2 is YFSETQ. This CDR3 is built from 14 residues. CDR3 protein: CASSLRGASEKLFF. The CDR3 DNA reads as TGCGCCAGCAGCTTGCGAGGGGCCTCGGAAAAACTGTTTTTT.